This is a list of T cell receptor beta chains from one sample in a study of regulatory T cells in long-lasting Graves disease. One entry per CDR3 protein results from TCRdb running MiXCR on the multiplex PCR reads. This sample has more than 650,000 distinct CDR3 sequences, with about 30% found just once. The specimen was peripheral blood mononuclear cells (PBMCs), collected when the disease was refractory, from a patient treated with antithyroid drugs. The origin of the receptors is a female donor with Graves disease. CDR3s include the opening cysteine and the closing phenylalanine or tryptophan.

TRBJ1-6 | TRBV6-1 | CASRRDRGNSPLHF
TRBJ2-7 | TRBV7-9 | CASSLMGTGHSSYEQYF
TRBJ2-5 | TRBV12-3/TRBV12-4 | CASSPGLAGGGTQYF
TRBJ2-5 | TRBV2 | CASSPPSGATQYF
TRBJ1-5 | TRBV28 | CASSLVQSTLQPQHF
TRBJ1-2 | TRBV6-2/TRBV6-3 | CASSYSLDRMSGYTF
TRBJ1-2 | TRBV3-1 | CASSQPWPGQHGYTF
TRBJ1-3 | TRBV12-3/TRBV12-4 | CASSRDTYSGDTIYF
TRBJ1-6 | TRBV19 | CASLDRGLGSPLHF
TRBJ1-1 | TRBV3-1 | CASSQEWWNTEAFF
TRBJ2-7 | TRBV2 | CASSESADSSYEQYF
TRBJ1-1 | TRBV6-1 | CASSEEAVRGSAFF
TRBJ2-7 | TRBV11-2 | CASSSPRGARSSYEQYF
TRBJ1-1 | TRBV30 | CAWSATGTEEAFF
TRBJ1-1 | TRBV10-1 | CASSDLVGTEAFF
TRBJ1-4 | TRBV11-2 | CASSHKLFAVEKLFF
TRBJ1-4 | TRBV9 | CASSVGEGTGGEKLFF
TRBJ2-2 | TRBV6-2/TRBV6-3 | CASSWVDTGELFF
TRBJ1-6 | TRBV28 | CASSNSGGVGYNSPLHF
TRBJ2-2 | TRBV6-2/TRBV6-3 | CAGRGAEHTGELFF
TRBJ1-5 | TRBV4-1 | CASSQPSGLWPQHF
TRBJ2-2 | TRBV5-1 | CASSSNTRVSNTGELFF
TRBJ2-7 | TRBV5-1 | CASSPPVGQGLSYEQYF
TRBJ1-6 | TRBV6-5 | CASSYSGGANNSPLHF
TRBJ1-5 | TRBV12-3/TRBV12-4 | CASSLVASLNSNQPQHF
TRBJ2-7 | TRBV6-1 | CASREAGGREQYF
TRBJ1-2 | TRBV15 | CATSKTGTGGGYTF
. | TRBV7-3 | CASSLGTSGRGFNYEQYF
TRBJ1-2 | TRBV5-1 | CASSSPDTKSGYTF
TRBJ2-3 | TRBV12-3/TRBV12-4 | CASSVLAGGSDTQYF